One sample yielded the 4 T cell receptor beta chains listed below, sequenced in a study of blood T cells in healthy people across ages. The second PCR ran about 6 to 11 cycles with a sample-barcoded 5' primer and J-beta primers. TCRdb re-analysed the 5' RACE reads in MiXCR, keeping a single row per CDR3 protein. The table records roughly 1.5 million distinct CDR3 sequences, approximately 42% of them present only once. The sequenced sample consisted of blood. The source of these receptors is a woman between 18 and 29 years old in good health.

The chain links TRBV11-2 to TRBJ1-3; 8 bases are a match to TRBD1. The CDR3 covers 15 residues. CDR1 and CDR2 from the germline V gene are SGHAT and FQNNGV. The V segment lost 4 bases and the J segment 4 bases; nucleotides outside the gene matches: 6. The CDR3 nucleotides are TGTGCCAGCAGCTCAACAGGGGGGTTCGGAAACACCATATATTTT. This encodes CASSSTGGFGNTIYF.

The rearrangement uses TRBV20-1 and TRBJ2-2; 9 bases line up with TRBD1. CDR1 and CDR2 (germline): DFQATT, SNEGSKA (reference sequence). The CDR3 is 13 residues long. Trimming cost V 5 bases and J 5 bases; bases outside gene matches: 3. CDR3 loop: CSAEGTGTGELFF. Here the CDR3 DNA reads TGCAGTGCTGAAGGGACAGGGACCGGGGAGCTGTTTTTT.

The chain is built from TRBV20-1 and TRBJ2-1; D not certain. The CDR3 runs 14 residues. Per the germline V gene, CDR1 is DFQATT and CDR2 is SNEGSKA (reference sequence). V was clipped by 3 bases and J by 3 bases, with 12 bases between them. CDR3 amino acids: CSASPSAVYNEQFF. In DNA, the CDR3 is TGCAGTGCTAGCCCCAGCGCCGTCTACAATGAGCAGTTCTTC.

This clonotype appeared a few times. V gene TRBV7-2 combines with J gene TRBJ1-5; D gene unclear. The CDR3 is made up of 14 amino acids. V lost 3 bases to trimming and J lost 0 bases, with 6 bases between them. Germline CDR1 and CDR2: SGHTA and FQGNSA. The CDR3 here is CASSLTFSNQPQHF. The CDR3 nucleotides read TGTGCCAGCAGCTTGACTTTTAGCAATCAGCCCCAGCATTTT.